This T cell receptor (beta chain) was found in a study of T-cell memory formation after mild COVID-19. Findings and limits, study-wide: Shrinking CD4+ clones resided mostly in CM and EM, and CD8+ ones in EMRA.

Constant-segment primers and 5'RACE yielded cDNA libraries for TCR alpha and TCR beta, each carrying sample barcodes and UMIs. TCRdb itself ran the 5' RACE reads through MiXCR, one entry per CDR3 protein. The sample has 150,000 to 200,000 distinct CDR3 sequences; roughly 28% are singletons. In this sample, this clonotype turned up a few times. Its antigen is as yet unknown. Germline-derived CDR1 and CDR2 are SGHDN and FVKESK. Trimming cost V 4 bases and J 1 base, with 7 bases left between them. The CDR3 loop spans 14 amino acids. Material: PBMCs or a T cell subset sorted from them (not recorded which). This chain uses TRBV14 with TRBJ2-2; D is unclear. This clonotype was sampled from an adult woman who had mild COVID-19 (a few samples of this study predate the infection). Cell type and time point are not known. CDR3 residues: CASSLRQNTGELFF. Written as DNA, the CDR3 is TGTGCCAGCAGCCTCCGACAGAACACCGGGGAGCTGTTTTTT. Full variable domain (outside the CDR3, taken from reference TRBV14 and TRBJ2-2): EAGVTQFPSHSVIEKGQTVTLRCDPISGHDNLYWYRRVMGKEIKFLLHFVKESKQDESGMPNNRFLAERTGGTYSTLKVQPAELEDSGVYFCASSLRQNTGELFFGEGSRLTVL.